The 4 T cell receptor beta chains below were found in one sample sequenced in a study of T cells in Graves' hyperthyroidism and ophthalmopathy. Researchers amplified the TCR beta CDR3 regions from RNA transcripts. HTBI primers were the set used in a first-round RT-PCR of the TCR CDR3. TCRdb reprocessed the multiplex PCR reads with MiXCR, giving one entry per CDR3 protein. The sample lists under 600,000 distinct CDR3 sequences, roughly 16% occurring once. The sequenced sample was blood. Receptor source: a woman aged 40 to 50 with Graves' ophthalmopathy.

This clonotype appeared many times. This chain links TRBV6-1 with TRBJ1-4; 7 positions match TRBD1. Germline lookup yields CDR1 MNHNS and CDR2 SASEGT. J lost 0 bases, V lost 4 bases, and 11 bases had no gene match. The CDR3 extends over 18 amino acids. The CDR3 bases are TGTGCCAGCAGTGCCCGGGCGGGACAGTACGCAACTAATGAAAAACTGTTTTTT. It is translated as CASSARAGQYATNEKLFF.

The V gene is TRBV6-1, the J gene TRBJ1-5; D unclear. From germline, CDR1 is MNHNS and CDR2 SASEGT. Trimming removed 5 bases from V and 0 bases from J, with 8 bases in between. This CDR3 comprises 14 residues. CDR3 sequence (DNA): TGTGCCAGCAGTTATACAGCTAGCAATCAGCCCCAGCATTTT. Residues: CASSYTASNQPQHF.

The chain carries TRBV28 and TRBJ1-5; weak D call: TRBD1 (6 bases). The CDR3 runs 16 residues. The V end lost 6 bases, the J end lost 6 bases, and 21 bases lay between the germline ends. Germline CDR1 reads MDHEN; CDR2 reads SYDVKM. The CDR3 nucleotides are TGTGCCAGCAGGAGGGGGGGGGGGGCGGTAAGTCAGCCCCAGCATTTT. Translation: CASRRGGGAVSQPQHF.

In its sample, this clonotype was seen many times. The chain combines TRBV9 with TRBJ2-5; 7 nucleotides align to TRBD2. V lost 4 bases to trimming and J lost 3 bases; unmatched junction nucleotides: 6. Per the germline V gene, CDR1 is SGDLS and CDR2 is YYNGEE. The CDR3 contains 14 residues. The CDR3 bases are TGTGCCAGCAGCCAAGGACTAGTGGAAGAGACCCAGTACTTC. Translating gives CASSQGLVEETQYF.